This T cell receptor (beta chain) derives from a study of cytomegalovirus exposure and HLA in healthy donors. It was with 60 Vbeta and 13 Jbeta primers that the PCR ran. TCRdb's copy holds only in-frame clones and misses some; the assay was immunoSEQ multiplex PCR. Here the sample spans about 90,000 clones, around three fifths being singletons. The V end lost 2 bases, the J end lost 1 base, and 5 bases lay between the germline ends. Germline CDR1 is LNHNV and CDR2 is YYDKDF (reference sequence). CDR3 length: 13 residues. The sequencing sample was made of PBMCs. V and J are TRBV15 and TRBJ1-1; D is perhaps TRBD1 (5 bases). This clonotype was sampled from a man aged 25 to 40 in good health and CMV-seronegative. The CDR3 loop reads CATSRTGNTEAFF. CDR3 bases: TGTGCCACCAGCAGAACAGGGAACACTGAAGCTTTCTTT.